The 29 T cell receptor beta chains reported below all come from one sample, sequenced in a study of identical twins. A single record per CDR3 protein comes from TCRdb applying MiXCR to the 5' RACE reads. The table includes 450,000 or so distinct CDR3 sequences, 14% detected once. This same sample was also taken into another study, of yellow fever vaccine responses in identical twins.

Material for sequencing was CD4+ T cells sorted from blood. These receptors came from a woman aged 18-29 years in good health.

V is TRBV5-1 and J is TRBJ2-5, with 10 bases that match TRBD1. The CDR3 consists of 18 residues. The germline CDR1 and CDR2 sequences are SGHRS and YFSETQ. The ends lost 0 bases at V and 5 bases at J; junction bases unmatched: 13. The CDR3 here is CASSLELRVGTGEETQYF. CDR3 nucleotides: TGCGCCAGCAGCTTGGAACTTCGAGTGGGGACAGGGGAGGAGACCCAGTACTTC. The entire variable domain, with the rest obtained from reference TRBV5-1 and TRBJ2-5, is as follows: KAGVTQTPRYLIKTRGQQVTLSCSPISGHRSVSWYQQTPGQGLQFLFEYFSETQRNKGNFPGRFSGRQFSNSRSEMNVSTLELGDSALYLCASSLELRVGTGEETQYFGPGTRLLVL.

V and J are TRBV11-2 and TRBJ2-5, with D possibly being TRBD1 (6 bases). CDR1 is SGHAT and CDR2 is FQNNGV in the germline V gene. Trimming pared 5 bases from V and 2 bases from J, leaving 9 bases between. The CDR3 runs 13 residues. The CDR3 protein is CASSRTEQETQYF. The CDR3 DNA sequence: TGTGCCAGCAGCCGGACAGAACAAGAGACCCAGTACTTC.

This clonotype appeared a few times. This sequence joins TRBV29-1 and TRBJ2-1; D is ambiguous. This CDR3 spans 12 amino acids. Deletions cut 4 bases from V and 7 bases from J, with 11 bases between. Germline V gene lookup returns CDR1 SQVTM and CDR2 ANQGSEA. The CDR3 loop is CSVGGPRNEQFF. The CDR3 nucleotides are TGCAGCGTTGGGGGTCCGCGGAATGAGCAGTTCTTC.

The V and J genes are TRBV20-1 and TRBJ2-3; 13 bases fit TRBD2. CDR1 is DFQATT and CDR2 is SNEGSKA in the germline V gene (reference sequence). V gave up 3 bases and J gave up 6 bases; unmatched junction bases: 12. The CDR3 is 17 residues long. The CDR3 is CSASPLTSGRAGDTQYF. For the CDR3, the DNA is TGCAGTGCTAGTCCCCTCACTAGCGGGAGGGCTGGGGATACGCAGTATTTT.

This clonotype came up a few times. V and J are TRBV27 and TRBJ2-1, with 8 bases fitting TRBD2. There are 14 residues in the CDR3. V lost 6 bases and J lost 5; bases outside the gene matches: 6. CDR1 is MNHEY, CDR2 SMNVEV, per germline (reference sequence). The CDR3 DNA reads TGTGCCAGCAGGCCCCTAGCGGGCAACAATGAGCAGTTCTTC. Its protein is CASRPLAGNNEQFF.

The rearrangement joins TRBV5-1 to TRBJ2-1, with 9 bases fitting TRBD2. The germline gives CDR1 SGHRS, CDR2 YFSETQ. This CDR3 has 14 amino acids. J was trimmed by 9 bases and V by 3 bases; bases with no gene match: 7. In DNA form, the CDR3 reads TGCGCCAGCAGCTCTTCAGGGACTAGCAGTGAGCAGTTCTTC. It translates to CASSSSGTSSEQFF. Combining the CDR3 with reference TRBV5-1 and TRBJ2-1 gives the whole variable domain KAGVTQTPRYLIKTRGQQVTLSCSPISGHRSVSWYQQTPGQGLQFLFEYFSETQRNKGNFPGRFSGRQFSNSRSEMNVSTLELGDSALYLCASSSSGTSSEQFFGPGTRLTVL.

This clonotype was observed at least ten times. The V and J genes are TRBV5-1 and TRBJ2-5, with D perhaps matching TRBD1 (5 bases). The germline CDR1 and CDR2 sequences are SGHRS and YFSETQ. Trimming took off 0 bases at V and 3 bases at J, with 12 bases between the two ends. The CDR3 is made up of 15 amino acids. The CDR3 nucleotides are TGCGCCAGCAGCTTGGCCGGAGTCAGGGAAGAGACCCAGTACTTC. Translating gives CASSLAGVREETQYF. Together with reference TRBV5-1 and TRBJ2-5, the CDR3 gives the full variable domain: KAGVTQTPRYLIKTRGQQVTLSCSPISGHRSVSWYQQTPGQGLQFLFEYFSETQRNKGNFPGRFSGRQFSNSRSEMNVSTLELGDSALYLCASSLAGVREETQYFGPGTRLLVL.

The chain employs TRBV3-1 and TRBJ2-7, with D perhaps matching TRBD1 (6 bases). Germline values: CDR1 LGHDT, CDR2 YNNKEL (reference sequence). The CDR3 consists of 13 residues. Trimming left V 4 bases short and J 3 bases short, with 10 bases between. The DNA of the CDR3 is TGTGCCAGCAGCCGATTAGGGGGCTACGAGCAGTACTTC. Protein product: CASSRLGGYEQYF.

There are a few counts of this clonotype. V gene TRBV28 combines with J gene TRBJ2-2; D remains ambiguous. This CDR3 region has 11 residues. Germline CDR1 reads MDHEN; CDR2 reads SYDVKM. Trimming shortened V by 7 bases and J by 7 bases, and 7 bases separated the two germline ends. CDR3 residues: CASMSIGELFF. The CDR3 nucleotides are TGTGCCAGCATGTCTATCGGGGAGCTGTTTTTT.

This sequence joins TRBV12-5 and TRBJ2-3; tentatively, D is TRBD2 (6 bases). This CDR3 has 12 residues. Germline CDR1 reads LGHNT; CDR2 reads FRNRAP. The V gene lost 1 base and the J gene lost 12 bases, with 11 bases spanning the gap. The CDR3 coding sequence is TGTGCTAGTGGTTTGGGTCCGGGACTTCAGTATTTT. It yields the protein CASGLGPGLQYF.

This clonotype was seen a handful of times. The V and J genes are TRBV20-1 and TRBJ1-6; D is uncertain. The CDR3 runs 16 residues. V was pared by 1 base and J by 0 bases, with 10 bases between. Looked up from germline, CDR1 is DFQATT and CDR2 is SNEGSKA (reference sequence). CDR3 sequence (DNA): TGCAGTGCTAGAGTTCGGGGAAGCTCCTATAATTCACCCCTCCACTTT. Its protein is CSARVRGSSYNSPLHF.

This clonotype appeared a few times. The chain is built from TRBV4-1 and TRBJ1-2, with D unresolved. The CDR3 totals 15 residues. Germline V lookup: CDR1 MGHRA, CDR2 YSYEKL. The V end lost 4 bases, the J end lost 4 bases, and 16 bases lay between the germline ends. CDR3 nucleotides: TGCGCCAGCAGCCCGGAGAGGATCGCCCCCTATGGCTACACCTTC. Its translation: CASSPERIAPYGYTF.

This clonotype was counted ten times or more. This CDR3 reads CASSFSRAGGPKDTQYF. CDR3 sequence (DNA): TGCGCCAGCAGCTTCTCTCGAGCGGGAGGGCCTAAAGATACGCAGTATTTT. V is TRBV5-1 and J is TRBJ2-3, with 10 bases that match TRBD2. Germline CDR1 SGHRS, CDR2 YFSETQ. The junction had 11 bases not matched to a gene; V was cut back by 2 bases and J by 5 bases. CDR3 length: 17 amino acids.

The CDR3 sequence is CASSYHRRGGPNTEAFF. The CDR3 DNA reads TGTGCCAGCAGTTACCACAGGAGGGGCGGACCGAACACTGAAGCTTTCTTT. The rearrangement links TRBV6-2 or TRBV6-3 to TRBJ1-1, with a tentative D call TRBD1 (5 bases). This CDR3 contains 17 residues. Between the trimmed V and J ends, which lost 2 bases and 1 base, there was a span of 17 bases. The germline V gene has CDR1 MNHEY and CDR2 SVGEGT.

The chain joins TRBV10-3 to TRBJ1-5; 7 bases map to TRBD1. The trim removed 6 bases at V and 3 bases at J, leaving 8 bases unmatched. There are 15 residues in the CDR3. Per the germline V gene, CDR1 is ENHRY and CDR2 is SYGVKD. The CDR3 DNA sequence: TGTGCCATCAGCAACTCCGGGACAGTCAATCAGCCCCAGCATTTT. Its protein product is CAISNSGTVNQPQHF.

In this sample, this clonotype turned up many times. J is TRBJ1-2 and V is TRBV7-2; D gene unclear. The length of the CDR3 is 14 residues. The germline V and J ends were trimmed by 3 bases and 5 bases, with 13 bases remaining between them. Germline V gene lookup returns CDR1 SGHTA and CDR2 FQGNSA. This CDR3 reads CASSLLGGEYGYTF. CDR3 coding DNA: TGTGCCAGCAGCTTGCTGGGTGGTGAATATGGCTACACCTTC.

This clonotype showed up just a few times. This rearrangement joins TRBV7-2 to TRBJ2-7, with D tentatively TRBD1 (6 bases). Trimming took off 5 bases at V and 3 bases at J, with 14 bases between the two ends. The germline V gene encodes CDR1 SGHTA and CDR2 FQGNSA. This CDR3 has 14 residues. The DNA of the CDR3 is TGTGCCAGCAGCCCTACTACAGGGTTCTACGAGCAGTACTTC. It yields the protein CASSPTTGFYEQYF.

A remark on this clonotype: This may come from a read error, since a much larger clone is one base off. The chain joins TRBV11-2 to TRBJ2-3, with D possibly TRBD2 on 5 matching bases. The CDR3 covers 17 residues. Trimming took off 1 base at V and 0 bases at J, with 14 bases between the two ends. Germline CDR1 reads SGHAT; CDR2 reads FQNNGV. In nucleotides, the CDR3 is TGTGCCAGCAGCTTAGGGAGTTGTAGCGCCAGCACAGATACGCAGTATTTT. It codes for CASSLGSCSASTDTQYF.

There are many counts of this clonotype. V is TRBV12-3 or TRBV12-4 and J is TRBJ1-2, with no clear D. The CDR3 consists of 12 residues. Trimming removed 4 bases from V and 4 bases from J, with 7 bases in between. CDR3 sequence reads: CASSSEVYGYTF. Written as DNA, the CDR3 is TGTGCCAGCAGTTCCGAGGTCTATGGCTACACCTTC.

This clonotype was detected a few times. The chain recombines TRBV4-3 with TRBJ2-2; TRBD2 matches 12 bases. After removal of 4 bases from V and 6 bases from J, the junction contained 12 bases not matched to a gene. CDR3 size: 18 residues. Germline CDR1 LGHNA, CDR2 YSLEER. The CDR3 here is CASSPLTSGSWRSGELFF. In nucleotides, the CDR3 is TGCGCCAGCAGCCCCCTGACTAGCGGGAGCTGGAGGTCCGGGGAGCTGTTTTTT.

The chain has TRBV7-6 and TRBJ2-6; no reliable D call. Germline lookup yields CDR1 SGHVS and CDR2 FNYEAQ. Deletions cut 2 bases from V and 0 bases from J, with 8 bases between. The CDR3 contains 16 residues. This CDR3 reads CASSLLRSSGANVLTF. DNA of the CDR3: TGTGCCAGCAGCTTACTCCGGAGCTCTGGGGCCAACGTCCTGACTTTC.

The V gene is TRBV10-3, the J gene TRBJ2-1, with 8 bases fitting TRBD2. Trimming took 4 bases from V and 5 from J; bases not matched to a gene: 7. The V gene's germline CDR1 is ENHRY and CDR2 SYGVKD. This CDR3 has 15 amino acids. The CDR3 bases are TGTGCCATCAGTGGAACCCGGGGACTAGACAATGAGCAGTTCTTC. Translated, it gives CAISGTRGLDNEQFF.

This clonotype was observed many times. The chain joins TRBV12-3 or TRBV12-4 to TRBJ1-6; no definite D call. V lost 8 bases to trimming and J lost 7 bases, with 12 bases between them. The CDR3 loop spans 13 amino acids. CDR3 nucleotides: TGTGCCAGCGCGTTGGGGAGAAATTCACCCCTCCACTTT. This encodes CASALGRNSPLHF.

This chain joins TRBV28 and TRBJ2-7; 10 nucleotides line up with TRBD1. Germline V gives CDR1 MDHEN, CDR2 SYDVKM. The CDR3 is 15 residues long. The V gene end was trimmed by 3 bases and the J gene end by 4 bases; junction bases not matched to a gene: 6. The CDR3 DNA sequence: TGTGCCAGCAGTTTTCCGGGACAGGGGAAATACGAGCAGTACTTC. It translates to CASSFPGQGKYEQYF.

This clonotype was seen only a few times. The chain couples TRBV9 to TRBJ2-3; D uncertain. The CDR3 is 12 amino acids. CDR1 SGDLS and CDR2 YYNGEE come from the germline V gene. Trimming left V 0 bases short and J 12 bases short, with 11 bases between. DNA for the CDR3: TGTGCCAGCAGCGTAGACGCCTTAACCCAGTATTTT. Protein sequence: CASSVDALTQYF.

For the CDR3, the DNA is TGTGCCAGCAGCTTAGAGTTTGGGACAAAAATCTATGGCTACACCTTC. Translation gives CASSLEFGTKIYGYTF. The chain combines TRBV7-9 with TRBJ1-2; possibly TRBD1 for D (6 bases). This CDR3 comprises 16 residues. V was trimmed by 1 base and J by 4 bases, leaving 16 bases between them. In germline, CDR1 is SEHNR, CDR2 FQNEAQ (reference sequence).

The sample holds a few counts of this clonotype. The CDR3 DNA is TGTGCCAGCCGACAGGAAACCTACGAGCAGTACTTC. Its translation: CASRQETYEQYF. The chain is built from TRBV10-3 and TRBJ2-7, with D perhaps TRBD1 (6 bases). V was trimmed by 10 bases and J by 2 bases, leaving 12 bases between them. This CDR3 contains 12 residues. Per germline, CDR1 ENHRY and CDR2 SYGVKD.

CDR3 region: CAISVGGPEYF. The CDR3, as DNA: TGTGCCATCAGTGTTGGCGGACCAGAGTATTTT. This chain links TRBV10-3 with TRBJ2-3; D not resolved. This CDR3 region has 11 residues. The ends were cut back, 4 bases at V and 13 bases at J, with 12 bases in the middle. Per germline, CDR1 ENHRY and CDR2 SYGVKD.

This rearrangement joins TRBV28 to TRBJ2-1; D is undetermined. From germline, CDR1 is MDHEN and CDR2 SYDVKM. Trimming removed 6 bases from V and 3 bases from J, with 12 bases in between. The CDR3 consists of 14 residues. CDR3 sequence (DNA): TGTGCCAGCAGCTCCCGGCAGTTCTACAATGAGCAGTTCTTC. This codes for CASSSRQFYNEQFF.